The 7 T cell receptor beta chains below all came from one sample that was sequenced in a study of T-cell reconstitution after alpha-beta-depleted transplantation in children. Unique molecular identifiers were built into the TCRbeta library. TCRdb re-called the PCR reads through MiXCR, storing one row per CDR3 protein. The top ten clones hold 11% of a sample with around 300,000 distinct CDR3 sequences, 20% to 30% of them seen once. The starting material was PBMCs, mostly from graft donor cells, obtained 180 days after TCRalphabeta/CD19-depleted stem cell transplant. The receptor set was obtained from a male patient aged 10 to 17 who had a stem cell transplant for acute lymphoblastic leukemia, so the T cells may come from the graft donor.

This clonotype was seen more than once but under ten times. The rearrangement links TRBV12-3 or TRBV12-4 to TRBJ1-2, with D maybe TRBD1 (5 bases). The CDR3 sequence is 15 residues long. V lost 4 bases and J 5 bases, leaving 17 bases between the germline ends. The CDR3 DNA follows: TGTGCCAGCAGTTCCCCCCGGGGGAAAAGGTATGGCTACACCTTC. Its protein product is CASSSPRGKRYGYTF.

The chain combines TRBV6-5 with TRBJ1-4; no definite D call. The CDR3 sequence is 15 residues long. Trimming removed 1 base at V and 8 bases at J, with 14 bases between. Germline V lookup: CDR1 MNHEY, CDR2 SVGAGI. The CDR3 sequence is CASSYYLGRKEKLFF. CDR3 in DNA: TGTGCCAGCAGTTACTATCTGGGGAGAAAAGAAAAACTGTTTTTT.

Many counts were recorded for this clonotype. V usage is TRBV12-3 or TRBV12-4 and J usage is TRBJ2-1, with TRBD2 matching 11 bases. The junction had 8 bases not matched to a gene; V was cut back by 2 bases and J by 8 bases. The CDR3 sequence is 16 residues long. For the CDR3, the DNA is TGTGCCAGCAGTTTAATTAGCGGGAGGGCCAGAGATGAGCAGTTCTTC. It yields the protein CASSLISGRARDEQFF.

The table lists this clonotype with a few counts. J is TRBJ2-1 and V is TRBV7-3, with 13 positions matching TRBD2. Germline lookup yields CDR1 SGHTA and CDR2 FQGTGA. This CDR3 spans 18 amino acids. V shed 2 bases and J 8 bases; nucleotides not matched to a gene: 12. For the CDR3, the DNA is TGTGCCAGCAGCTTAGGGCCCGTACTAGCGGGAGGGCCCTATGAGCAGTTCTTC. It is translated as CASSLGPVLAGGPYEQFF.

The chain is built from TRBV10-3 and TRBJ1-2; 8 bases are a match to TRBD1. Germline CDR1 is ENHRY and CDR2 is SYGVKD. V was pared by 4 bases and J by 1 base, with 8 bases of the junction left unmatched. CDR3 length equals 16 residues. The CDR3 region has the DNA TGTGCCATCAGTGGGGAGACAGGGGTCCTTAACTATGGCTACACCTTC. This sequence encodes CAISGETGVLNYGYTF.

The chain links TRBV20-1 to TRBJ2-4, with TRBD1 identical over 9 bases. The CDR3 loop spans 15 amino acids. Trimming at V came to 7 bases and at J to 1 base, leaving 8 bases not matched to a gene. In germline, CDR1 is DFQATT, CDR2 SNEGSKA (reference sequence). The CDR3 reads CSVTGQGFAKNIQYF. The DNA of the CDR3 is TGCAGTGTAACCGGACAGGGGTTCGCCAAAAACATTCAGTACTTC.

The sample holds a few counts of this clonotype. The CDR3 DNA follows: TGCGCCAAAAGGACGGCTTTACTCCCCTATGGCTACACCTTC. Its translation is CAKRTALLPYGYTF. The chain has TRBV5-1 and TRBJ1-2, with D unclear. Trimming pared 9 bases from V and 4 bases from J, leaving 19 bases between. Germline V CDR1 and CDR2: SGHRS, YFSETQ. This CDR3 spans 14 amino acids.